The following is a T cell receptor beta chain sequence with its context. What it binds is not known. Compared with germline, one end of the junction differs, possibly owing to a read error. These data belong to a study of vaccination and CD4 T cells after COVID-19. The overall study: Participants received two doses of either BNT162b2 or mRNA-1273 vaccine. Timing of post-vaccine sample collection was a median roughly 66 days after dose two, with a range of 14 to 241. The study, taken as a whole, reports: A median of around 83% of reactive clones, in convalescent patients, became evident only post-vaccination.

The Oncomine TCR Beta short-read assay was applied to DNA of cultured CD4+ T cells. One entry per CDR3 protein results from TCRdb running MiXCR on the PCR reads. Of around 20,000 distinct CDR3 sequences listed, 40% are singletons. Regarding treatment: approximately nine-day PBMC culture with coronavirus spike peptide pools or control peptides (ViraFEST assay). The CDR3 runs to 17 residues. Per the germline V gene, CDR1 is SNHLY and CDR2 is FYNNEI. Sequenced material: CD4+ T cells from blood, cultured in vitro, taken after SARS-CoV-2 vaccination. J is TRBJ2-6 and V is TRBV2, with 9 bases matching TRBD1. This receptor was taken from a human donor who had recovered from COVID-19. The CDR3 spells CACSSGTGPSGANVLTF. The CDR3 DNA follows: TGTGCCTGCAGTTCCGGGACAGGGCCTTCTGGGGCCAACGTCCTGACTTTC.